A single sample gave rise to the 5 T cell receptor beta chains below, sequenced in a study of T cells after yellow fever vaccination. TCRdb reprocessed the 5' RACE reads via MiXCR and lists one record per CDR3 protein. The table records about 75,000 distinct CDR3 sequences, around 7% of them present only once. Source: CD8+ T cells sorted from PBMCs, taken approximately 11 days after the first yellow fever vaccination. These receptors all come from a man aged 18 to 29 who received the YFV17D yellow fever vaccine.

This clonotype was observed a handful of times. The J gene is TRBJ1-1, the V gene TRBV12-3 or TRBV12-4; a weak D match, TRBD1 (5 bases). The CDR3 sequence is 12 residues long. Between the trimmed V and J ends, which lost 6 bases and 11 bases, there was a span of 16 bases. In DNA, the CDR3 is TGTGCCAGCAGCCCAGGGCCGATGGACGCTTTCTTT. Amino acid sequence: CASSPGPMDAFF.

The rearrangement links TRBV7-2 to TRBJ2-7, with D maybe TRBD1 (6 bases). CDR3 length: 13 residues. V dropped 4 bases and J dropped 1 base, with 8 bases sitting between them. The germline CDR1 and CDR2 sequences are SGHTA and FQGNSA. The chain's CDR3 is CASSSDRSYEQYF. The DNA for the CDR3 is TGTGCCAGCAGCTCGGACAGATCCTACGAGCAGTACTTC.

This clonotype was observed a handful of times. The chain joins TRBV6-5 to TRBJ2-5, with D unclear. V shed 0 bases and J shed 5 bases, with 10 bases lying between them. The CDR3 runs to 14 residues. Germline assignment: CDR1 MNHEY and CDR2 SVGAGI. Here the CDR3 DNA reads TGTGCCAGCAGTTACTCATCCATTGGGGAGACCCAGTACTTC. Translated, it gives CASSYSSIGETQYF.

In this sample, this clonotype turned up many times. At one of its ends the junction is not consistent with the germline gene, which may arise from a read error. This chain joins TRBV27 and TRBJ1-1; D not resolved. Germline V lookup: CDR1 MNHEY, CDR2 SMNVEV (reference sequence). This CDR3 contains 13 residues. CDR3: CASSPLLNAEAFF. The CDR3, as DNA: TGTGCCAGCAGTCCCTTACTGAACGCTGAAGCTTTCTTT.

This clonotype was picked up many times. The chain links TRBV7-6 to TRBJ2-1; D possibly matches TRBD1 or TRBD2 (5 bases each). V gave up 5 bases and J gave up 4 bases, with 24 bases separating them. There are 18 residues in the CDR3. Germline loops: CDR1 SGHVS, CDR2 FNYEAQ. DNA of the CDR3: TGTGCCAGCAGCCCAAAACACCGGGACCCCGGACGATACAATGAGCAGTTCTTC. Translation: CASSPKHRDPGRYNEQFF.